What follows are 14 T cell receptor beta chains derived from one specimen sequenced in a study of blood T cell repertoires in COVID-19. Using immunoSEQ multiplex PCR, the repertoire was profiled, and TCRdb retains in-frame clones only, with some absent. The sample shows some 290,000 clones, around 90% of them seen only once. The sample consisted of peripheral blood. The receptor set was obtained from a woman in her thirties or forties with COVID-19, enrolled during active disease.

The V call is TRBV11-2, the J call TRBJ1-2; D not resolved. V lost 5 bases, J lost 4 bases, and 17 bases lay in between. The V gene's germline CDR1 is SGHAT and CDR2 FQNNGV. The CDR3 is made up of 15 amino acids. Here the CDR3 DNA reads TGTGCCAGCAGCCCCGTGAAACACTGGGCCTATGGCTACACCTTC. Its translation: CASSPVKHWAYGYTF.

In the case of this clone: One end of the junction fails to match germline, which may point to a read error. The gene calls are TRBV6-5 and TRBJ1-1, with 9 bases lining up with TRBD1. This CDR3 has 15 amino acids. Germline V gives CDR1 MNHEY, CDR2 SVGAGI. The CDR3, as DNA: TGTGCCAGCAGTAATAGGGGACAGGGTAACAGTGAAGCTTTCTTT. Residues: CASSNRGQGNSEAFF.

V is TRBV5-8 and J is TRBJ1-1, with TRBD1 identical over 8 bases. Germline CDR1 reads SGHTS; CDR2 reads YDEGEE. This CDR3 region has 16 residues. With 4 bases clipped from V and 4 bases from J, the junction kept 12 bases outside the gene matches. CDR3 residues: CASSLGWGQARTEAFF. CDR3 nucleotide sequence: TGTGCCAGCAGCCTTGGGTGGGGACAGGCACGCACTGAAGCTTTCTTT.

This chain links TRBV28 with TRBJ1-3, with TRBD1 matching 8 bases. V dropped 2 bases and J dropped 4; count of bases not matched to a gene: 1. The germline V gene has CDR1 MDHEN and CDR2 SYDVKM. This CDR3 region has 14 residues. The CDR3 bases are TGTGCCAGCAGTTTACAGGGGGCAGGAAACACCATATATTTT. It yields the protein CASSLQGAGNTIYF.

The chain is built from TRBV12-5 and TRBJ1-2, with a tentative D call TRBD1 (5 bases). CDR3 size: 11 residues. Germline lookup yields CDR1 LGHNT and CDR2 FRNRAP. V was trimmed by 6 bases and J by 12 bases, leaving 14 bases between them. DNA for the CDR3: TGTGCTAGTGGCCCAAGCTCAGGGAACACCTTC. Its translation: CASGPSSGNTF.

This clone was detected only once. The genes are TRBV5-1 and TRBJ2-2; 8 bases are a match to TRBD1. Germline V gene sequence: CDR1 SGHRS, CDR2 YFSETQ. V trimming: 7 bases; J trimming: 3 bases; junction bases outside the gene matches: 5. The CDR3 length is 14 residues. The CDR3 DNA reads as TGCGCCAGCGGGCCAGGGGGCTACACCGGGGAGCTGTTTTTT. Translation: CASGPGGYTGELFF.

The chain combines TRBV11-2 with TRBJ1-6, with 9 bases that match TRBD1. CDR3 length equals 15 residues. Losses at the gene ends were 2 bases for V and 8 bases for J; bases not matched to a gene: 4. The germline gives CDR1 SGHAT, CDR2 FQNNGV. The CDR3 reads CASSLRQGEYSPLHF. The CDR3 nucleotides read TGTGCCAGCAGCTTAAGACAGGGGGAGTATTCACCCCTCCACTTT.

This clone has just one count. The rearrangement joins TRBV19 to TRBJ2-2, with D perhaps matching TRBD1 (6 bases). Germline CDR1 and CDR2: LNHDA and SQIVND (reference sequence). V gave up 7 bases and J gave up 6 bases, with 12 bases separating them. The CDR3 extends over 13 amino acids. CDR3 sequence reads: CASTMRQAGELFF. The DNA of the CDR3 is TGTGCCAGTACCATGAGACAGGCCGGGGAGCTGTTTTTT. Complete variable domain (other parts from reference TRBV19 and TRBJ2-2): DGGITQSPKYLFRKEGQNVTLSCEQNLNHDAMYWYRQDPGQGLRLIYYSQIVNDFQKGDIAEGYSVSREKKESFPLTVTSAQKNPTAFYLCASTMRQAGELFFGEGSRLTVL.

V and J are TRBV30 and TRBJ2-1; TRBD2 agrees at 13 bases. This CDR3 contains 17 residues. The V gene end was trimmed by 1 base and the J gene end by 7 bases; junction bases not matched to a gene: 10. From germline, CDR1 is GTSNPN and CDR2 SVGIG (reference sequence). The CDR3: CAWSGPSTSGRRNEQFF. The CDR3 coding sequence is TGTGCCTGGAGTGGACCCTCGACTAGCGGGAGGAGAAATGAGCAGTTCTTC.

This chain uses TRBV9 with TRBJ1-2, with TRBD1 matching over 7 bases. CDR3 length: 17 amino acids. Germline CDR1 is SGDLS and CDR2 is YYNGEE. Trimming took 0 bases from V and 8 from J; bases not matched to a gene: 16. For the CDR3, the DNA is TGTGCCAGCAGCGTAGCCCCTTCACCCGACAGGGAGGACGGCTACACCTTC. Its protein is CASSVAPSPDREDGYTF.

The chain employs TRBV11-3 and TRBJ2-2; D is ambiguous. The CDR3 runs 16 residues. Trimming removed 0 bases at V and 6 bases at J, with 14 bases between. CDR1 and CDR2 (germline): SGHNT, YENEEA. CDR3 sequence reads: CASSLDLTGFAGELFF. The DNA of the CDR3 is TGTGCCAGCAGCTTAGATTTAACCGGGTTCGCCGGGGAGCTGTTTTTT. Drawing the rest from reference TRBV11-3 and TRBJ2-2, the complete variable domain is EAGVVQSPRYKIIEKKQPVAFWCNPISGHNTLYWYLQNLGQGPELLIRYENEEAVDDSQLPKDRFSAERLKGVDSTLKIQPAELGDSAVYLCASSLDLTGFAGELFFGEGSRLTVL.

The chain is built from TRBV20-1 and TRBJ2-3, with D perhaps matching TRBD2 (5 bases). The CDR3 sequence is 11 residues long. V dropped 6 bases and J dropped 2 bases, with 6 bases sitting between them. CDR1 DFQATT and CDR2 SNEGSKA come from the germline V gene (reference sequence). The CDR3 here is CSAGDTDTQYF. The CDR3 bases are TGCAGTGCCGGGGACACAGATACGCAGTATTTT.

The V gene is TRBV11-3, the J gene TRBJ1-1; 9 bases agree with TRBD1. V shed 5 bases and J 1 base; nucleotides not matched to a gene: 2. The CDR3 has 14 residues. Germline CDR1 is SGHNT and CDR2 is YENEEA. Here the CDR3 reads CASSPGQGNTEAFF. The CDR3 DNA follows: TGTGCCAGCAGCCCGGGACAGGGGAACACTGAAGCTTTCTTT.

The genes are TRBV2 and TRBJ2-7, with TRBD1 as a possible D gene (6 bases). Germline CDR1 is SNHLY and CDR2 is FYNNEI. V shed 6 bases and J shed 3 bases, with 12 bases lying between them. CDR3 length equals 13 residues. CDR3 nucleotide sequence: TGTGCCAGCAGCCTGGACAGCCTCTACGAGCAGTACTTC. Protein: CASSLDSLYEQYF.